This T cell receptor beta chain is from a study of Ad26.COV2.S vaccination and SARS-CoV-2 variants. Sequenced by immunoSEQ multiplex PCR; TCRdb stores in-frame clones only, minus some. The profile covers hundreds of thousands of clones, with roughly 90% appearing a single time and 10% to 15% taken by the ten largest. This clone has a single count. Treatment noted: some 20 received Ad26.COV2.S at low or high dose, single or two shots; about five received placebo; per-sample allocation not given. All samples were drawn on day 63, counting from the first vaccine or placebo injection. The administered vaccine (an Ad26 vector) expressed Wuhan-strain SARS-CoV-2 spike. The material sequenced was peripheral blood, taken in a trial of Ad26.COV2.S vaccine versus placebo. The receptor comes from a person between 18 and 65 years old who received the Ad26.COV2.S COVID-19 vaccine or a placebo.

CDR3 in amino acids: CVRSLAGGPLDNEQFF. CDR3 DNA: TGTGTCAGAAGCTTAGCGGGAGGGCCCCTTGACAATGAGCAGTTCTTC. V is TRBV7-5 and J is TRBJ2-1; no check of the table's D call, TRBD2, against the DNA was made. TRBV7-5 is classified as a pseudogene. The CDR3 covers 16 residues.